This TCR beta chain comes out of a study of T cell responses to AZD1222 COVID-19 vaccine. The repertoire was sequenced with immunoSEQ multiplex PCR; TCRdb's copy has only in-frame clones and lacks some. The sample contains about 48,000 clones, about 86% of which appear only once. Pooling was applied to second doses at about 4 or about 12 weeks. This CDR3 region has 12 residues. CDR1 and CDR2 from the germline V gene are MNHNY and SVGAGI (reference sequence). Trimming shortened V by 7 bases and J by 6 bases, and 12 bases separated the two germline ends. The chain links TRBV6-6 to TRBJ1-2; maybe TRBD1 (5 bases). Sequencing was performed on peripheral blood, taken 28 days after the second AZD1222 dose. The origin of this receptor is an adult who received the AZD1222 COVID-19 vaccine. The CDR3 loop is CASNPGGDGYTF. As DNA, the CDR3 is TGTGCCAGCAACCCTGGGGGGGATGGCTACACCTTC.